The 9 T cell receptor beta chains below were found in one sample sequenced in a study of blood T cells in healthy people across ages. Through a sample-barcoded 5' primer and a J-beta primer mix, a second PCR was run for roughly 6 to 12 cycles. One entry per CDR3 protein, called by TCRdb with MiXCR from the 5' RACE reads. The table shows about 730,000 distinct CDR3 sequences, with approximately 39% occurring only once. The specimen sequenced was blood. The receptors derive from a woman aged 60-70 years in good health.

The CDR3 DNA reads as TGTGCCAGCCCACGGGGCTCCTACAATGAGCAGTTCTTC. The encoded protein is CASPRGSYNEQFF. This sequence joins TRBV27 and TRBJ2-1, with a possible D match to TRBD2 (5 bases). CDR3 length: 13 amino acids. The V gene lost 8 bases and the J gene lost 0 bases, with 8 bases spanning the gap. Per germline, CDR1 MNHEY and CDR2 SMNVEV (reference sequence).

The chain has TRBV7-9 and TRBJ2-1; the D is unclear. V was trimmed by 5 bases and J by 10 bases, leaving 9 bases between them. The CDR3 loop spans 11 amino acids. Germline V gene data show CDR1 as SEHNR and CDR2 as FQNEAQ (reference sequence). The CDR3 bases are TGTGCCAGCAGCGAAGTCAAGGAGCAGTTCTTC. Translating it yields CASSEVKEQFF.

This chain connects TRBV25-1 to TRBJ2-5, with D tentatively TRBD2 (5 bases). The J call may be faulty, since TRBJ2-7 better matches the DNA end. Germline values: CDR1 MGHDK, CDR2 SYGVNS. The length of the CDR3 is 14 residues. As DNA, the CDR3 is TGTGCCAGCAGTGAATACCCCGGGAACTACGAGCAGTACTTC. It codes for CASSEYPGNYEQYF.

This clonotype was counted a few times. This rearrangement joins TRBV20-1 to TRBJ1-1, with D perhaps matching TRBD1 (6 bases). Trimming stripped 4 bases from V and 4 bases from J, with 16 bases between. The CDR3 is made up of 14 amino acids. Germline V gene sequence: CDR1 DFQATT, CDR2 SNEGSKA (reference sequence). In DNA form, the CDR3 reads TGCAGTGCTAAAACCTTACAGGGAATCACTGAAGCTTTCTTT. It is translated as CSAKTLQGITEAFF.

A few counts support this clonotype. The genes are TRBV18 and TRBJ2-3; D perhaps matches TRBD1 (7 bases). The CDR3 runs to 14 residues. The germline gives CDR1 KGHSH, CDR2 LQKENI. The V end was cut by 6 bases, the J end by 2 bases, with 12 bases between. The CDR3 nucleotides are TGTGCCAGCTCGCGGGACAGATACACAGATACGCAGTATTTT. Translation: CASSRDRYTDTQYF.

V usage is TRBV12-3 or TRBV12-4 and J usage is TRBJ2-1; perhaps TRBD2 as D (6 bases). The V end lost 5 bases, the J end lost 10 bases, and 15 bases lay between the germline ends. This CDR3 is 13 amino acids long. The DNA of the CDR3 is TGTGCCAGCAGTGCGAGGCGGGAAGGGGAGCAGTTCTTC. It specifies CASSARREGEQFF.

This clonotype was picked up a small number of times. This chain connects TRBV18 to TRBJ2-1; TRBD2 might be the D (6 bases). The V gene lost 4 bases and the J gene lost 8 bases, with 18 bases spanning the gap. CDR3 size: 15 residues. Germline V gene lookup returns CDR1 KGHSH and CDR2 LQKENI. The CDR3: CASSLGTSPGDEQFF. In nucleotides, the CDR3 is TGTGCCAGCTCACTTGGGACTTCCCCTGGGGATGAGCAGTTCTTC.

V and J are TRBV20-1 and TRBJ2-5; 9 nucleotides align to TRBD2. Gene TRBJ2-7 matches the end of the DNA better, so the J call may be wrong. There are 17 residues in the CDR3. The germline V gene encodes CDR1 DFQATT and CDR2 SNEGSKA (reference sequence). This chain's CDR3 is CSAEGVAGGRNGREQYF. The CDR3 region has the DNA TGCAGTGCGGAGGGGGTCGCGGGGGGGCGAAATGGTCGCGAGCAGTACTTC.

This clonotype appeared many times. CDR3 nucleotide sequence: TGCAGCGTATCGGTCCGGAAGGGAGAGACCCAGTACTTC. Translating it yields CSVSVRKGETQYF. The rearrangement uses TRBV29-1 and TRBJ2-5, with D uncertain. The CDR3 has 13 amino acids. From germline, CDR1 is SQVTM and CDR2 ANQGSEA. The V gene lost 6 bases and the J gene lost 4 bases, with 15 bases spanning the gap.